Reported below is one TCR beta chain. The target antigen is unknown. The junction shows a germline mismatch at one end, possibly a read error. The source of the sample is a study of blood T cells in healthy people across ages. Russia was home to the donors, healthy Caucasian individuals aged 6 to 90. Study-wide results and limits: A strong correlation was found between TCR beta diversity and the percentage of naive T cells.

The CDR3 loop spans 15 amino acids. Germline V CDR1 and CDR2: MNHEY, SMNVEV (reference sequence). For the second PCR, which ran for roughly 6 to 12 cycles, a sample-barcoded 5' primer and a J-beta primer mix were used. TCRdb re-called the 5' RACE reads through MiXCR, storing one row per CDR3 protein. The table shows 1.5 million or so distinct CDR3 sequences, with under 55% occurring only once. The chain uses TRBV27 and TRBJ2-1; D ambiguous. The receptor was derived from a woman aged 18-35 years in good health. The specimen was blood. The DNA of the CDR3 is TGTGTCAGCAGCCCATGGGGTAGCTCCTACAATGAGCAGTTCTTC. It codes for CVSSPWGSSYNEQFF.